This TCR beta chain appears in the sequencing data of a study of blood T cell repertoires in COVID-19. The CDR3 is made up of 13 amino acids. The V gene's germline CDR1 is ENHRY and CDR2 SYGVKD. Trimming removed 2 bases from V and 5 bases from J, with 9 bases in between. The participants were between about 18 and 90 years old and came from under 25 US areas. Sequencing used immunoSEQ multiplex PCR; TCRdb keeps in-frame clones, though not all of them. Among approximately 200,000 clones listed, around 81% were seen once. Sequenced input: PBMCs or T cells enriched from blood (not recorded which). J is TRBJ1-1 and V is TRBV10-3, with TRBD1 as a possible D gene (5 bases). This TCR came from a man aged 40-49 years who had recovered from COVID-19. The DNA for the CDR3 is TGTGCCATCAGTGAGGGCAGGGAAACTGAAGCTTTCTTT. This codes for CAISEGRETEAFF.